This is a list of T cell receptor beta chains from one sample in a study of identical twins. TCRdb called the 5' RACE reads again in MiXCR, with one record for every CDR3 protein. The sample records some 730,000 distinct CDR3 sequences, 15% to 20% being singletons. The same sample was also used in a study of T cells expressing NK-cell markers.

What was sequenced was PBMCs. Receptors were obtained from a young woman in good health. CDR3s include the opening cysteine and the closing phenylalanine or tryptophan. Each record gives: V gene, J gene, D gene, clone size, CDR3 protein, CDR3 DNA. D genes are given only for firm matches. Size is omitted from some rows. Given values are once, few, many or a class for expanded clones.

v_call: TRBV19
j_call: TRBJ2-7
d_call: TRBD2
clone_size: -
cdr3_aa: CATGTSGPYEHYF
cdr3_nt: TGTGCCACCGGGACTAGCGGACCCTACGAGCATTACTTC

v_call: TRBV20-1
j_call: TRBJ1-2
d_call: -
clone_size: -
cdr3_aa: CSAKGGQTTGYTF
cdr3_nt: TGCAGTGCTAAGGGAGGGCAAACTACGGGCTACACCTTC

v_call: TRBV3-1
j_call: TRBJ2-3
d_call: -
clone_size: -
cdr3_aa: CASSQEGGMADTQYF
cdr3_nt: TGTGCCAGCAGCCAAGAGGGCGGGATGGCAGATACGCAGTATTTT

v_call: TRBV6-6
j_call: TRBJ1-2
d_call: -
clone_size: few
cdr3_aa: CASREALYGYTF
cdr3_nt: TGTGCCAGCCGGGAGGCCCTCTATGGCTACACCTTC

v_call: TRBV4-3
j_call: TRBJ2-7
d_call: TRBD2
clone_size: few
cdr3_aa: CASSQEGGRDYEQYF
cdr3_nt: TGCGCCAGCAGCCAAGAGGGCGGGAGGGACTACGAGCAGTACTTC

v_call: TRBV15
j_call: TRBJ2-1
d_call: -
clone_size: -
cdr3_aa: CPTSRGDGEPNEQFF
cdr3_nt: TGTCCCACCAGCAGAGGGGACGGGGAACCCAATGAGCAGTTCTTC

v_call: TRBV5-6
j_call: TRBJ2-5
d_call: -
clone_size: -
cdr3_aa: CASSDNIFQETQYF
cdr3_nt: TGTGCCAGCAGCGATAACATATTCCAAGAGACCCAGTACTTC

v_call: TRBV6-1
j_call: TRBJ2-2
d_call: TRBD2
clone_size: few
cdr3_aa: CASTVAGADTGELFF
cdr3_nt: TGTGCCAGCACAGTAGCGGGAGCTGACACCGGGGAGCTGTTTTTT

v_call: TRBV5-1
j_call: TRBJ2-1
d_call: TRBD1
clone_size: -
cdr3_aa: CASSLAQGAHNEQFF
cdr3_nt: TGCGCCAGCAGCTTGGCACAGGGGGCCCACAATGAGCAGTTCTTC

v_call: TRBV9
j_call: TRBJ2-1
d_call: -
clone_size: few
cdr3_aa: CASSAMDEQFF
cdr3_nt: TGTGCCAGCAGCGCTATGGATGAGCAGTTCTTC

v_call: TRBV7-3
j_call: TRBJ2-3
d_call: -
clone_size: few
cdr3_aa: CASSSLPESGTQYF
cdr3_nt: TGTGCCAGCAGCTCCCTCCCAGAAAGTGGTACGCAGTATTTT

v_call: TRBV20-1
j_call: TRBJ1-4
d_call: TRBD1
clone_size: -
cdr3_aa: CSARGGDSSNEKLFF
cdr3_nt: TGCAGTGCTAGAGGGGGGGACAGCAGTAATGAAAAACTGTTTTTT

v_call: TRBV5-6
j_call: TRBJ1-2
d_call: -
clone_size: few
cdr3_aa: CASSFGRGGYTF
cdr3_nt: TGTGCCAGCAGCTTCGGAAGGGGCGGCTACACCTTC

v_call: TRBV20-1
j_call: TRBJ2-4
d_call: -
clone_size: many
cdr3_aa: CSARQMGRPEVQYF
cdr3_nt: TGCAGTGCTAGGCAAATGGGTAGACCAGAGGTCCAGTACTTC

v_call: TRBV20-1
j_call: TRBJ2-7
d_call: -
clone_size: many
cdr3_aa: CSARPGGKEEQYF
cdr3_nt: TGCAGTGCTAGGCCCGGGGGCAAGGAAGAGCAGTACTTC

v_call: TRBV5-1
j_call: TRBJ2-3
d_call: -
clone_size: many
cdr3_aa: CASTLDPTDTQYF
cdr3_nt: TGCGCCAGCACCCTGGACCCCACAGATACGCAGTATTTT

v_call: TRBV7-6
j_call: TRBJ2-7
d_call: TRBD1
clone_size: -
cdr3_aa: CASSLGQGVHEQYF
cdr3_nt: TGTGCCAGCAGCTTAGGGCAGGGGGTCCACGAGCAGTACTTC

v_call: TRBV7-3
j_call: TRBJ2-3
d_call: TRBD2
clone_size: few
cdr3_aa: CASSRGGIPTDTQYF
cdr3_nt: TGTGCCAGCAGCCGCGGGGGAATCCCCACAGATACGCAGTATTTT

v_call: TRBV4-1
j_call: TRBJ2-7
d_call: -
clone_size: few
cdr3_aa: CASSPAGVGEQYF
cdr3_nt: TGCGCCAGCAGCCCCGCAGGCGTGGGCGAGCAGTACTTC

v_call: TRBV5-1
j_call: TRBJ1-2
d_call: -
clone_size: -
cdr3_aa: CASRLGRQPTNYGYTF
cdr3_nt: TGCGCCAGCAGGTTGGGCCGACAGCCCACTAACTATGGCTACACCTTC

v_call: TRBV7-9
j_call: TRBJ1-1
d_call: -
clone_size: -
cdr3_aa: CASSSSRLLDAEAFF
cdr3_nt: TGTGCCAGCAGCTCCTCCCGCCTCCTGGACGCTGAAGCTTTCTTT

v_call: TRBV7-8
j_call: TRBJ2-3
d_call: -
clone_size: -
cdr3_aa: CASSLPGATTDTQYF
cdr3_nt: TGTGCCAGCAGCTTACCGGGGGCCACCACAGATACGCAGTATTTT

v_call: TRBV12-3/TRBV12-4
j_call: TRBJ2-4
d_call: -
clone_size: -
cdr3_aa: CASIITRDGKNIQYF
cdr3_nt: TGTGCCAGCATAATAACCCGGGACGGTAAAAACATTCAGTACTTC

v_call: TRBV5-8
j_call: TRBJ2-1
d_call: TRBD1
clone_size: -
cdr3_aa: CASSLGRRGQDYNEQFF
cdr3_nt: TGTGCCAGCAGCTTGGGCCGCAGGGGACAGGACTACAATGAGCAGTTCTTC

v_call: TRBV9
j_call: TRBJ1-4
d_call: -
clone_size: -
cdr3_aa: CASSVAGRANEKLFF
cdr3_nt: TGTGCCAGCAGCGTAGCGGGTAGGGCTAATGAAAAACTGTTTTTT

v_call: TRBV12-3/TRBV12-4
j_call: TRBJ2-1
d_call: -
clone_size: -
cdr3_aa: CASSFRGPLLGNEQFF
cdr3_nt: TGTGCCAGCAGTTTTCGGGGACCCCTTTTGGGAAATGAGCAGTTCTTC

v_call: TRBV7-8
j_call: TRBJ2-2
d_call: -
clone_size: -
cdr3_aa: CASSHEGGELFF
cdr3_nt: TGTGCCAGCAGCCATGAGGGCGGGGAGCTGTTTTTT

v_call: TRBV7-9
j_call: TRBJ1-6
d_call: -
clone_size: -
cdr3_aa: CASRRWYYNSPLHF
cdr3_nt: TGTGCCAGCAGGAGGTGGTACTATAATTCACCCCTCCACTTT

v_call: TRBV5-1
j_call: TRBJ2-5
d_call: TRBD2
clone_size: few
cdr3_aa: CASSLLGAGKETQYF
cdr3_nt: TGCGCCAGCAGCTTGTTGGGAGCGGGGAAGGAGACCCAGTACTTC

v_call: TRBV12-3/TRBV12-4
j_call: TRBJ1-5
d_call: -
clone_size: -
cdr3_aa: CASSDWGYDQPQHF
cdr3_nt: TGTGCCAGCAGTGATTGGGGGTATGATCAGCCCCAGCATTTT